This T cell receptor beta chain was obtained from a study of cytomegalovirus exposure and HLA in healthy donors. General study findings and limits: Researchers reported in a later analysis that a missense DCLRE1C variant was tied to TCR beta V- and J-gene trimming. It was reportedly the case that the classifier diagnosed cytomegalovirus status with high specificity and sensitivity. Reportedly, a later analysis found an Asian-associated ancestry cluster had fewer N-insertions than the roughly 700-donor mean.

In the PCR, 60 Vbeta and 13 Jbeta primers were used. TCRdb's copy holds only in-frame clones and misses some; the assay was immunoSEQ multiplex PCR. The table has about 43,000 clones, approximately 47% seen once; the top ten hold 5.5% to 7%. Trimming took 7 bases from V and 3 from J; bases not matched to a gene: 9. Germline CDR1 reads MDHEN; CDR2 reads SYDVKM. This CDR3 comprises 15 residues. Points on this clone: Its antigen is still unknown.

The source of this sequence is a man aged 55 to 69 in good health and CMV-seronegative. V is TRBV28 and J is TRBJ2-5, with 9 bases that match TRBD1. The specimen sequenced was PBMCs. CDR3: CASTEGGTGKETQYF. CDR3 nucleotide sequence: TGTGCCAGCACCGAGGGGGGGACAGGGAAAGAGACCCAGTACTTC.